The rows below give T cell receptor beta chains drawn from one sample of a study of shared clonotypes between healthy human individuals. Measured with immunoSEQ multiplex PCR; TCRdb has only the in-frame clones, and not every one. The data contain under 1,100,000 clones, 70% to 80% of them singletons. The sequenced material came from memory CD4+ T cells from PBMCs. The origin of the receptors is a man aged 18 to 30 in good health. Some clones in this sample may be carry-over from other donors' samples. The CDR3 runs from the conserved cysteine through the conserved F or W. Fields, in order: D gene, J gene, clone size, V gene, CDR3 protein, CDR3 DNA. The D gene is left open where the match is weak. Expanded clones are given a class, and other clones once, few, many or no size at all.

NA	TRBJ2-7	NA	TRBV4-1	CASSQERNYEQYF	TGCGCCAGCAGCCAAGAGCGGAACTACGAGCAGTACTTC
TRBD1	TRBJ1-5	NA	TRBV28	CASSFRDSVNQPQHF	TGTGCCAGCAGTTTCAGGGACAGCGTTAATCAGCCCCAGCATTTT
NA	TRBJ2-3	NA	TRBV28	CASRRVGPNTQYF	TGTGCCAGCAGACGGGTTGGCCCAAATACGCAGTATTTT
TRBD2	TRBJ2-1	few	TRBV2	CASRLAGSYNEQFF	TGTGCCAGCCGTCTAGCGGGCTCCTACAATGAGCAGTTCTTC
NA	TRBJ1-2	few	TRBV29-1	CSVEGRGRDYGYTF	TGCAGCGTTGAAGGTCGGGGACGGGACTATGGCTACACCTTC
NA	TRBJ1-5	once	TRBV6-1	CASSGRQSNQPQHF	TGTGCCAGCAGTGGACGACAGAGCAATCAGCCCCAGCATTTT
NA	TRBJ1-1	many	TRBV7-3	CASSRQENTEAFF	TGTGCCAGCAGCCGACAGGAGAACACTGAAGCTTTCTTT
NA	TRBJ2-7	many	TRBV2	CASNPQGNSGEQYF	TGTGCCAGCAATCCGCAGGGAAATTCGGGCGAGCAGTACTTC
NA	TRBJ1-2	NA	TRBV10-3	CARPTDSNYGYTF	TGTGCCAGGCCCACGGACAGTAACTATGGCTACACCTTC
TRBD2	TRBJ2-5	NA	TRBV28	CASRPPGLAGVVETQYF	TGTGCCAGCAGACCACCGGGACTAGCGGGAGTAGTAGAGACCCAGTACTTC
TRBD1	TRBJ2-1	once	TRBV2	CASRVRQGPNEQFF	TGTGCCAGCAGGGTTAGACAGGGTCCCAATGAGCAGTTCTTC